These 5 T cell receptor beta chains were all obtained from the same sample, sequenced in a study of CD8 T cells in Susac syndrome. With random hexamers, 0.5 to 1 ug RNA was reverse transcribed. One entry per CDR3 protein results from TCRdb running MiXCR on the immunoSEQ multiplex PCR reads. This sample has 350,000 to 550,000 distinct CDR3 sequences, with 75% to 90% found just once. Sequenced input: CD8+ T cells from PBMCs. These receptors all stem from a human donor with multiple sclerosis.

The chain couples TRBV20-1 to TRBJ1-2; D is possibly TRBD1 (6 bases). V lost 1 base to trimming and J lost 8 bases, with 8 bases between them. This CDR3 contains 11 residues. Looked up from germline, CDR1 is DFQATT and CDR2 is SNEGSKA (reference sequence). The CDR3 DNA is TGCAGTGCTAGAGCGGACAGCGGCTACACCTTC. Its protein product is CSARADSGYTF.

The V call is TRBV27, the J call TRBJ2-7; 11 bases fit TRBD2. V was pared by 6 bases and J by 0 bases, with 10 bases of the junction left unmatched. The CDR3 covers 17 residues. CDR1 MNHEY and CDR2 SMNVEV come from the germline V gene (reference sequence). CDR3 in DNA: TGTGCCAGCAGAAGGACTAGCGGGCTCCATACCTCCTACGAGCAGTACTTC. This sequence encodes CASRRTSGLHTSYEQYF.

The rearrangement uses TRBV5-6 and TRBJ1-1; no clear D. V gave up 2 bases and J gave up 2 bases, with 13 bases separating them. Per germline, CDR1 SGHDT and CDR2 YYEEEE. This CDR3 is 15 amino acids long. DNA for the CDR3: TGTGCCAGCAGCTTACTCCGACACCAAAACACTGAAGCTTTCTTT. It encodes CASSLLRHQNTEAFF.

The gene calls are TRBV5-1 and TRBJ2-7, with D possibly TRBD2 on 5 matching bases. The germline V and J ends were trimmed by 1 base and 3 bases, with 8 bases remaining between them. CDR3 length equals 13 residues. Germline assignment: CDR1 SGHRS and CDR2 YFSETQ. CDR3 protein: CASSLSGDYEQYF. The CDR3, as DNA: TGCGCCAGCAGCTTGAGCGGAGACTACGAGCAGTACTTC.

In this sample, this clonotype turned up once. The rearrangement joins TRBV27 to TRBJ2-7; 11 bases line up with TRBD2. Per germline, CDR1 MNHEY and CDR2 SMNVEV (reference sequence). Trimming cost V 6 bases and J 6 bases; bases outside gene matches: 7. This CDR3 is 14 amino acids long. The CDR3 spells CASSHTSGRSEQYF. Written as DNA, the CDR3 is TGTGCCAGCAGCCATACTAGCGGGAGAAGCGAGCAGTACTTC.